Presented here are 2 T cell receptor beta chains from one specimen sequenced in a study of HIV-infected patients and healthy controls. One entry per CDR3 protein, called by TCRdb with MiXCR from the 5' RACE reads. There are about 67,000 distinct CDR3 sequences in the sample; about 16% occur only once, and approximately 6% lies in the top ten. The sequenced sample was CD4+ T cells from blood. The receptors come from a human donor in good health.

V gene TRBV5-4 combines with J gene TRBJ2-1, with 11 bases identical to TRBD2. CDR1 is SGHNT, CDR2 YYREEE, per germline (reference sequence). With 0 bases clipped from V and 9 bases from J, the junction kept 5 bases outside the gene matches. The CDR3 length is 15 residues. CDR3 coding DNA: TGTGCCAGCAGCTTGGGGGCGGGGACTAGCGGTGAGCAGTTCTTC. Translated, it gives CASSLGAGTSGEQFF.

This clonotype was observed a handful of times. The chain employs TRBV6-5 and TRBJ1-3, with TRBD1 matching over 7 bases. V shed 0 bases and J 2 bases; nucleotides not matched to a gene: 4. CDR1 and CDR2 from the germline V gene are MNHEY and SVGAGI. The length of the CDR3 is 16 residues. The CDR3 protein is CASSYSARGTGNTIYF. The CDR3 DNA follows: TGTGCCAGCAGTTACTCGGCCAGGGGGACTGGAAACACCATATATTTT.